The T cell receptor (beta chain) described here comes from a study of blood T cells in healthy people across ages. A second roughly 6 to 12 cycle PCR used barcoded and J-beta primers. Each CDR3 protein gets one entry after TCRdb re-called the 5' RACE reads with MiXCR. The sample includes 600,000 to 1,000,000 distinct CDR3 sequences, roughly 60% of them seen just once. Looked up from germline, CDR1 is MDHEN and CDR2 is SYDVKM. V dropped 1 base and J dropped 0 bases, with 14 bases sitting between them. The CDR3 runs to 17 residues. Input material: blood. The receptor comes from a man in his thirties or forties in good health. The genes are TRBV28 and TRBJ2-3; TRBD2 is a possible D gene (7 bases). This chain's CDR3 is CASSLYGGPSSTDTQYF. CDR3 coding DNA: TGTGCCAGCAGTTTATACGGGGGGCCATCTAGCACAGATACGCAGTATTTT.